This T cell receptor (beta chain) was recovered during a study of control samples from healthy donors and cancer patients. V was pared by 9 bases and J by 11 bases, with 14 bases between. The CDR3 extends over 10 amino acids. Per the germline V gene, CDR1 is MGHRA and CDR2 is YSYEKL. Measured with immunoSEQ multiplex PCR; TCRdb has only the in-frame clones, and not every one. The repertoire includes around 95,000 clones, over 75% of them detected once, and roughly 18% sits in the top ten. This sequence was found in a woman between 50 and 59 years old in good health. What was sequenced was blood. The rearrangement uses TRBV4-1 and TRBJ2-7, with no clear D. The CDR3 region is CASPLGPEYV. The CDR3 DNA reads as TGCGCCAGTCCCCTCGGGCCCGAGTACGTC.